The T cell receptor beta chain described here comes from a study of cytomegalovirus exposure and HLA in healthy donors (dated by TCRdb to about 2017). As for the study more broadly: An earlier analysis of roughly 630 of the donors reported 250 to 350 Gb of sequence data and 100 million to 130 million unique TCR beta sequences from about 200 million T cells. Both class I and class II loci were covered by HLA typing, at four-digit resolution. Besides the first cohort of around 670 subjects, a separate validation cohort made up of 120 different subjects was used. To predict cytomegalovirus infection status, the study brought together high-throughput TCR immunosequencing, statistical association of individual TCRs with disease status, and machine learning. Typing coverage differed by locus: A, B, C, DRB1 and DQB1 were typed in about 620-630 donors, DQA1 in 522, DPA1 in over 600, and DPB1 in about 450. A few DR-DQ haplotypes were treated as single units for association and clustering because of strong linkage in the cohort. Among some 400 genotyped donors of the cohort, an average of approximately 220,000 unique TCR beta nucleotide sequences was sequenced per donor, of which 15% to 20% were non-productive. Every repertoire in the discovery cohort had been generated on one and the same sequencing platform. In the later analysis, no new phenotypic data were used to find candidate immune exposures; instead, reliance was placed on TCR beta sequences and their occurrence across donors. Alongside the repertoire data, information on donor age, sex, ethnicity and CMV serostatus was compiled. Genome-wide SNP genotypes for about 55% of the roughly 670 donors were used in a later genetic analysis, which treated that subset as a discovery cohort. An early release that covered 500 to 800 HLA-typed donors contained approximately 300 gigabases of sequencing data and around 85 million unique TCR sequences. To study patterns of TCR occurrence, a later analysis re-analyzed previously published TCR beta repertoires from 650 to 750 donors and added high-resolution HLA genotyping. The aim of the study was to test whether cataloging public T cell receptors could identify signatures of past pathogen exposure. In an earlier analysis of roughly 540 of the donors, high-throughput TCR beta sequencing was used to judge whether each TCR beta V gene segment behaved as functional or pseudogenic. The T cell repertoires of under 750 subjects were profiled by immunosequencing and related to cytomegalovirus serostatus. Of the roughly 400 genotyped donors, 81% were placed in the genetic ancestry cluster associated with self-reported Caucasian donors. The paper as a whole reports these results and caveats: In a later analysis, 16,951 TCR beta sequences were associated with specific HLA alleles at a false discovery rate of 0.05. Because counts were too low, seventeen rarely observed V segments, including chromosome 9 orphons, were left out of the earlier analysis of 500 to 750 of the donors. An association between a missense DCLRE1C variant and V-gene and J-gene trimming of TCR beta chains was found in a later genetic analysis and replicated in an independent cohort. The cohort was sequenced for TCR beta chains only, and without alpha or paired-chain data the features that could be detected were limited. In an earlier analysis of roughly 500 of the donors, most TCR beta V segments appeared in productive rearrangements about 90% or about 30% of the time, broadly matching IMGT annotations. Across donors, most TCR sequences were observed very rarely, whereas some public TCRs were present in many individuals. A later analysis found that most CMV-associated TCR beta chains appeared HLA-restricted, with HLA associations seemingly driven largely by CMV exposure. According to the authors, the approach could potentially be generalized to other disease states and immunological phenotypes. A few of the identified cytomegalovirus-associated TCR beta chains were confirmed in vitro to be specific for cytomegalovirus antigens. In both the original and validation cohorts, the classifier was reported to diagnose cytomegalovirus status with high specificity and sensitivity. HLA typing was unavailable for some donors at each locus, so association tests used only the typed subset. A cluster of highly shared sequence variants was judged likely to represent a technical artifact of the sequencing pipeline. CMV serostatus was the only immune exposure information available for the cohort. Linkage disequilibrium might explain the correlated functional status among segregating V segments, but an unknown experimental factor could not be excluded. Strong co-occurrence of HLA alleles, especially DR and DQ, made assigning TCR associations to individual alleles difficult. Compared with the roughly 710-donor mean, donors in an Asian-associated ancestry cluster had fewer N-insertions in productive TCRs, according to a later genetic analysis. In a later analysis, several top co-occurrence clusters were reported to appear linked to parvovirus B19, influenza, CMV and Epstein-Barr virus. In the study, some 160 TCR beta chains were listed as associated with cytomegalovirus. Some IMGT-functional V segments, including TRBV6-2 and TRBV6-3, could not be distinguished by the 87-base-pair reads and were therefore excluded. A further reported finding was that TCR beta sequences accurately predicted the HLA-A and HLA-B alleles for most subjects in the first cohort. Presence/absence analyses assumed roughly uniform sequencing depth across donors, an assumption that may not hold. In a later analysis, TCR association rates were found to vary across HLA loci, with the most associated TCRs seen for DRB1 alleles and the fewest for HLA-C alleles. A later analysis found that HLA-associated TCR beta chains were more clonally expanded and had lower generation probabilities than equally common non-associated chains.

In total, about 650 healthy bone marrow donors made up the cohort. Cohort members were all nominally healthy when sampled, although unrecorded immune exposures were likely present. The donor was CMV seronegative and was included in the group of around 320 seronegative cohort members. A peripheral blood sample was collected from each donor, and TCR beta sequencing was performed on peripheral blood mononuclear cells. Genomic DNA extraction from the blood cell samples was performed with the Qiagen DNeasy Blood Extraction Kit. Comment on this clone: Its antigen is still unknown. No quality values exist for individual bases; no much larger clone is one base distant.

Libraries were made using the immunoSEQ multiplex PCR assay. For the multiplex PCR, a mixture combining 60 forward primers for TCR Vbeta segments and 13 reverse primers for TCR Jbeta segments was used. The CDR3 region of rearranged TCR beta genes was amplified from genomic DNA with a multiplex PCR assay. On the Illumina HiSeq System, the amplified TCR beta libraries were sequenced as 87-base-pair reads. As for the original processing: In a later analysis, some 80 million unique TCR beta chains were counted across the 500 to 850 repertoires, and around 11 million of these chains were shared by at least two donors. A nearest-neighbor algorithm error-corrected the raw reads and collapsed the reads into unique sequences, merging closely related sequences to remove PCR and sequencing errors. V, D and J gene segments were assigned by aligning CDR3 sequences to IMGT reference sequences. For a sequence to be retained, at least a six-nucleotide match to both a V gene segment and a J gene segment was required. A rearrangement counted as productive if the CDR3 had no stop codons and remained in frame with V and J, and every other rearrangement counted as non-productive. CDR3 was defined by IMGT convention, running from the second conserved V-encoded cysteine to the conserved J-encoded phenylalanine. In an earlier analysis of more than 550 of the donors, sequences lacking an unambiguous match to a single V gene segment were excluded. In an earlier analysis of approximately 500 of the donors, a V segment was called functional when productive rearrangements were above 56.7%, and segregating when the standard deviation between donors exceeded 5%. A statistical classification framework was built to diagnose cytomegalovirus status from the catalog of TCR beta chain sequences. In a later analysis, V and J genes were assigned by comparing TCR nucleotide sequences against IMGT/GENE-DB human TR gene sequences. Using the TCRdist pipeline, a later analysis assigned CDR3 sequences along with most-parsimonious VDJ recombination scenarios. A later analysis defined each TCR beta chain by its CDR3 amino acid sequence plus V-gene family, and excluded reads lacking a unique V-gene family. As a way to deal with suspected cross-contamination and a sequencing artifact, a later analysis dropped roughly 600 nucleotide sequences that were highly shared and had low generation probability. In a later analysis, a clonal expansion index was calculated for each public chain from normalized within-repertoire ranks of inferred template counts. A later analysis computed generation probabilities with a VDJ recombination model fitted to out-of-frame rearrangements, and checked the results against IGoR. Hypergeometric tests were used in a later analysis to score TCR-TCR, TCR-HLA and TCR-CMV co-occurrence, with a repertoire-size bias correction applied to the TCR pairs. False discovery rates were estimated in a later analysis by permuting HLA or CMV assignments 20 times. In a later analysis, co-occurring TCRs were grouped using DBSCAN, with TCRdist sequence similarity added in when clustering inside HLA-allele-positive subsets. For co-occurrence clustering, repertoires with fewer than 30,000 or more than 120,000 public chains were excluded, along with a handful of repertoires with anomalous nucleotide sharing. TCRdb stores this immuneACCESS table with in-frame sequences only. Part of the clones is absent; in the studies checked, under half of the shortfall reflects unresolved V genes, and no reason is known for the rest. That table gives V, J and clone size, and the DNA gave D and trimming. Counted in this sample were a few hundred thousand clones; around 80% of them appeared once. About 14% of the sample is in the top ten clones.

V loses 4 bases, J loses 9 bases, and the germline ends lie 16 bases apart. The CDR3 holds 14 amino acids from the cysteine to the phenylalanine. Just the 42-base CDR3 DNA is kept, in frame starting at base 1. Sequences MGHRA (CDR1) and YSYEKL (CDR2) are obtained from the germline V gene. Material for sequencing was PBMCs. The sequence was obtained from a man in his forties in good health and CMV-seronegative. The chain employs TRBV4-1 and TRBJ1-5, with the D gene not clear enough to name. The CDR3 region: CASSLLLVSGPQHF. The DNA sequence is TGCGCCAGCAGCCTTCTGCTGGTATCCGGGCCCCAGCATTTT.